This T cell receptor beta chain was recorded in a study of technical replicates of blood from several donors. Assay: immunoSEQ multiplex PCR; the TCRdb copy retains only in-frame clones and omits some. The data show about 64,000 clones, 75% to 90% seen once. Losses at the gene ends were 6 bases for V and 2 bases for J; bases not matched to a gene: 19. This CDR3 has 18 amino acids. The germline gives CDR1 SNHLY, CDR2 FYNNEI. This receptor was identified in a human donor in good health. Some clones in this sample may be carry-over from other donors' samples. The genes are TRBV2 and TRBJ2-7, with TRBD2 matching over 7 bases. Sequencing was performed on PBMCs. CDR3 residues: CASSGTPTDLLAAYEQYF. The CDR3 nucleotides read TGTGCCAGCAGCGGAACACCGACCGACTTGCTAGCGGCCTACGAGCAGTACTTC.